A selection of T cell receptor beta chains follows, all from one sample in a study of beta chain features in type 1 diabetes. Data came from immunoSEQ multiplex PCR; TCRdb stores just in-frame clones and leaves some out. This table has a few hundred thousand clones, roughly 13% appearing once. Input material: naive CD4+ T cells from blood. The receptors shown here come from a woman younger than 30 with type 1 diabetes. Both conserved end residues are part of each CDR3. A D gene is named only where the DNA matches it firmly.

v_call d_call cdr3_aa
TRBV10-3 TRBD2 CAISLRLAGGTYEQYF
TRBV30 - CAWSVQLNYGYTF
TRBV7-3 TRBD2 CASSPIAGYTDTQYF
TRBV9 - CASSPPGTYRTGELFF
TRBV30 TRBD2 CAWSVEAGGFEQFF
TRBV19 TRBD1 CASSGLGTGEETQYF
TRBV5-4 TRBD1 CASSSTNPGGYTEAFF
TRBV4-3 - CASSQTSGANVLTF
TRBV28 - CASSSYRVKDEKLFF
TRBV18 TRBD2 CASSPSHLAGGPRNEQFF
TRBV29-1 TRBD2 CSVEAGGSVNTGELFF
TRBV30 TRBD2 CAWSLAGAWVNEQFF
TRBV30 TRBD1 CAFKDRGHRLNTEAFF
TRBV12-5 TRBD1 CASGPTGGSYNEQFF
TRBV5-1 TRBD2 CASSLSSGRTDTQYF
TRBV30 - CAWSGNSPEAFF
TRBV10-3 - CAISENLVRTDDLYTF
TRBV11-1 - CASSPLGQGGTDTQYF
TRBV15 TRBD1 CATSIRQGAEGYTF
TRBV28 - CASSLMGGTAYQPQHF
TRBV11-2 - CASSDFSSTDTQYF
TRBV4-1 TRBD2 CASSQDLGTSGSYEQYF
TRBV10-1 - CASSSQPQETQYF
TRBV28 TRBD1 CATGTGPNYEQYF
TRBV9 TRBD2 CASSPRGDSSTGELFF
TRBV11-2 - CASSLDRADTQYF
TRBV9 TRBD2 CASSAQAGLAPYNEQFF
TRBV4-3 TRBD1 CASSQEGQGAGEQFF
TRBV7-2 TRBD1 CASRNRGQGRDTEAFF
TRBV11-2 - CASSSRIQGLDIQYF
TRBV29-1 - CSVTGRLNEKLFF
TRBV28 TRBD2 CASSSASGRTYEQYF
TRBV19 TRBD2 CASSIGIAGYQETQYF
TRBV11-2 - CASSPVGGAFGYTF
TRBV5-1 TRBD1 CASSSAGTGALGYTF
TRBV27 TRBD1 CASSRGTGEQPQHF
TRBV5-1 TRBD1 CASSPSGTGGDQPQHF
TRBV29-1 - CSVVSYPGDYGYTF
TRBV12-5 TRBD1 CASGLLRLRDRGLLSNYNEQFF
TRBV5-1 - CASRTGYEQYF
TRBV27 - CASSLRGGDSFNEQFF
TRBV7-2 TRBD2 CASSTRTSGRSDTQYF
TRBV9 TRBD1 CASSVDAVRGSETQYF
TRBV14 - CASSRTSLYTDTQYF
TRBV7-9 TRBD2 CASSLASSGYNEQFF
TRBV2 - CASSAGVKLFF